Presented here are 32 T cell receptor beta chains from one specimen sequenced in a study of regulatory T cells in long-lasting Graves disease. Arm-PCR of CDR3 regions and iRepertoire HTBI primers were the basis on which TCR beta libraries were built. From the multiplex PCR reads, TCRdb called clonotypes with MiXCR, one entry per CDR3 protein. The repertoire holds around 400,000 distinct CDR3 sequences, approximately 15% seen once, with approximately 7.8% in the top ten. Described time point: newly diagnosed GD, antithyroid drugs for less than 3 months. RNA extracted from PBMCs served as the sequencing template. These data were also filed under a second study, of T cells in Graves' hyperthyroidism and ophthalmopathy.

The specimen comprised peripheral blood mononuclear cells (PBMCs), sampled at new diagnosis, from a patient treated with antithyroid drugs. These TCRs come from a woman between 40 and 55 years old with Graves disease.

This clonotype has at least ten counts. This chain's CDR3 is CASSGRVTGELFF. In nucleotides, the CDR3 is TGTGCCAGCAGCGGGAGGGTCACCGGGGAGCTGTTTTTT. The genes are TRBV3-1 and TRBJ2-2; 7 nucleotides match TRBD2. Losses at the gene ends were 5 bases for V and 4 bases for J; bases not matched to a gene: 1. Germline CDR1 LGHDT, CDR2 YNNKEL (reference sequence). The CDR3 loop spans 13 amino acids.

The sample holds many counts of this clonotype. The V gene is TRBV2, the J gene TRBJ2-1; D may be TRBD2 (6 bases). Trimming took 4 bases from V and 9 from J, leaving 19 bases between them. The CDR3 consists of 15 residues. Looked up from germline, CDR1 is SNHLY and CDR2 is FYNNEI. CDR3 coding DNA: TGTGCCAGCAGTGTAACCGGGACTTCGGACACTGAGCAGTTCTTC. It is translated as CASSVTGTSDTEQFF.

V gene TRBV10-3 combines with J gene TRBJ2-7; 7 bases are shared with TRBD1. J lost 0 bases, V lost 3 bases, and 5 bases had no gene match. This CDR3 has 15 residues. Germline lookup yields CDR1 ENHRY and CDR2 SYGVKD. DNA of the CDR3: TGTGCCATCAGTGACTACAGGGGAACCTCCTACGAGCAGTACTTC. Translation: CAISDYRGTSYEQYF.

This clonotype was recorded at least ten times. Here the CDR3 reads CASSIRNTEAFF. CDR3 nucleotide sequence: TGTGCCAGCAGCATCAGGAACACTGAAGCTTTCTTT. The rearrangement joins TRBV13 to TRBJ1-1; D gene uncertain. Trimming took off 5 bases at V and 1 base at J, with 5 bases between the two ends. CDR1 is PRHDT and CDR2 is FYEKMQ in the germline V gene (reference sequence). This CDR3 is built from 12 residues.

This clonotype has a count of ten or more. The V call is TRBV28, the J call TRBJ2-7; possibly TRBD1 for D (6 bases). CDR3 length: 16 amino acids. Trimming removed 3 bases at V and 6 bases at J, with 21 bases between. Germline V gene lookup returns CDR1 MDHEN and CDR2 SYDVKM. This CDR3 is CASSFRGTARSGEQYF. The DNA for the CDR3 is TGTGCCAGCAGTTTTAGGGGGACGGCCCGGAGCGGCGAGCAGTACTTC.

The chain carries TRBV9 and TRBJ2-3; D not certain. CDR1 and CDR2 (germline): SGDLS, YYNGEE. This CDR3 is 13 amino acids long. With 4 bases removed from V and 5 bases from J, the gap between germline ends came to 11 bases. The CDR3 DNA reads as TGTGCCAGCAGCTACGTAGGCATAGATACGCAGTATTTT. This translates into CASSYVGIDTQYF.

This clonotype came up many times. The chain combines TRBV13 with TRBJ2-7; tentative D call: TRBD1 (6 bases). Germline CDR1 reads PRHDT; CDR2 reads FYEKMQ (reference sequence). The CDR3 spans 16 residues. The germline V and J ends were trimmed by 4 bases and 2 bases, with 18 bases remaining between them. The DNA for the CDR3 is TGTGCCAGCAGCTCCCGTTCCTGGACAGATACCTACGAGCAGTACTTC. As protein: CASSSRSWTDTYEQYF.

There are many counts of this clonotype. The chain recombines TRBV5-6 with TRBJ2-7; D tentatively fits TRBD1 or TRBD2 (5 bases each). Germline CDR1 reads SGHDT; CDR2 reads YYEEEE. V was cut by 6 bases and J by 3 bases, with 16 bases left in between. The CDR3 is made up of 14 amino acids. Here the CDR3 reads CASTPGTNYYEQYF. CDR3 coding DNA: TGTGCCAGCACTCCCGGGACCAACTACTACGAGCAGTACTTC.

Ten or more counts support this clonotype. This rearrangement joins TRBV28 to TRBJ1-5, with D uncertain. Germline assignment: CDR1 MDHEN and CDR2 SYDVKM. Between the trimmed V and J ends, which lost 5 bases and 9 bases, there was a span of 20 bases. CDR3 length: 15 amino acids. CDR3 nucleotides: TGTGCCAGCAGTCGCCCCGACCCTAAGTTATCGCCCCAGCATTTT. Translated, it gives CASSRPDPKLSPQHF.

This clonotype was recorded once. This likely reflects a read error, since a far larger clone is one base away. The gene calls are TRBV28 and TRBJ2-5, with a possible D match to TRBD2 (6 bases). The CDR3 has 16 residues. V was shortened by 6 bases and J by 11 bases, with 28 bases between the two germline ends. Germline CDR1 and CDR2: MDHEN and SYDVKM. The CDR3 reads CASSYSGAPSYNEQYF. In nucleotides, the CDR3 is TGTGCCAGCAGCTATAGCGGAGCGCCCTCCTACAATGAGCAGTACTTC.

This clonotype was seen repeatedly, ten times or more. The chain carries TRBV12-3 or TRBV12-4 and TRBJ1-5; D is perhaps TRBD1 (6 bases). The CDR3 is 15 amino acids. Trimming took 3 bases from V and 0 from J, leaving 9 bases between them. CDR3 nucleotides: TGTGCCAGCAGTTTGCAGGGGACTAGCAATCAGCCCCAGCATTTT. Its protein is CASSLQGTSNQPQHF.

Concerning this clonotype: A read error may explain this, as a much larger clone is one base away. This rearrangement joins TRBV5-6 to TRBJ1-2; 9 bases are a match to TRBD1. Germline V gives CDR1 SGHDT, CDR2 YYEEEE. This CDR3 region has 12 residues. The DNA of the CDR3 is TGTGCCGGCAGCTTGAGGGACAGGGACTACACCTTC. Protein: CAGSLRDRDYTF.

At least ten counts were recorded for this clonotype. This chain joins TRBV12-3 or TRBV12-4 and TRBJ1-4, with 12 bases fitting TRBD1. V lost 2 bases, J lost 8 bases, and 12 bases stayed unmatched. The CDR3 covers 18 residues. The CDR3: CASSLIWDRGRVKEKLFF. The CDR3 DNA reads TGTGCCAGCAGTTTAATTTGGGACAGGGGGCGAGTAAAGGAAAAACTGTTTTTT.

In its sample, this clonotype was seen a few times. The chain couples TRBV3-1 to TRBJ1-3, with 7 bases fitting TRBD1. This CDR3 comprises 18 residues. Germline values: CDR1 LGHDT, CDR2 YNNKEL (reference sequence). V lost 1 base and J lost 0; bases outside the gene matches: 9. The CDR3 DNA is TGTGCCAGCAGCCAAGTACTCGACCGGGACAGCTCTGGAAACACCATATATTTT. This translates into CASSQVLDRDSSGNTIYF.

The V and J genes are TRBV3-1 and TRBJ2-1; D perhaps matches TRBD2 (6 bases). This CDR3 region has 11 residues. The germline V gene has CDR1 LGHDT and CDR2 YNNKEL (reference sequence). The V end was cut by 3 bases, the J end by 14 bases, with 11 bases between. CDR3 bases: TGTGCCAGCAGCCACGGGAGCAGGGAGTTCTTC. Translation: CASSHGSREFF.

This clonotype showed up many times. V and J are TRBV10-2 and TRBJ1-1; 7 nucleotides align to TRBD1. Unmatched junction bases numbered 3, after V lost 0 bases and J lost 5 bases. Germline lookup yields CDR1 WSHSY and CDR2 SAAADI. CDR3 length equals 14 residues. In DNA form, the CDR3 reads TGCGCCAGCAGTGAGTCTAGGGGGCTTACTGAAGCTTTCTTT. Its protein is CASSESRGLTEAFF.

This clonotype showed up many times. The V call is TRBV6-5, the J call TRBJ1-1, with D unclear. This CDR3 is 16 amino acids long. V shed 4 bases and J shed 1 base, with 16 bases lying between them. The germline CDR1 and CDR2 sequences are MNHEY and SVGAGI. The CDR3 DNA is TGTGCCAGCAGTTGGGATCCGGGTTCGCCGAACACTGAAGCTTTCTTT. It codes for CASSWDPGSPNTEAFF.

V and J are TRBV20-1 and TRBJ2-1; D remains unclear. Trimming took off 0 bases at V and 8 bases at J, with 14 bases between the two ends. Germline CDR1 DFQATT, CDR2 SNEGSKA (reference sequence). CDR3 length: 14 residues. CDR3 in DNA: TGCAGTGCTAGAGATACGGTCCCCCGGGATGAGCAGTTCTTC. Its protein product is CSARDTVPRDEQFF.

The chain has TRBV20-1 and TRBJ2-1, with D tentatively TRBD1 (6 bases). Germline V CDR1 and CDR2: DFQATT, SNEGSKA (reference sequence). Trimming removed 6 bases at V and 0 bases at J, with 15 bases between. This CDR3 has 15 amino acids. The CDR3 DNA sequence: TGCAGTGCGAAGGGGGACACGAGCTCCTACAATGAGCAGTTCTTC. Translated: CSAKGDTSSYNEQFF.

The chain has TRBV4-3 and TRBJ2-1; no clear D gene. The CDR3 runs 12 residues. Germline CDR1 reads LGHNA; CDR2 reads YSLEER. The V gene lost 3 bases and the J gene lost 10 bases, with 10 bases spanning the gap. This CDR3 is CASSHGGREQFF. Here the CDR3 DNA reads TGCGCCAGCAGCCATGGCGGCCGGGAGCAGTTCTTC.

This rearrangement joins TRBV29-1 to TRBJ2-7; 11 bases are a match to TRBD1. Germline-derived CDR1 and CDR2 are SQVTM and ANQGSEA. The CDR3 is 15 amino acids. Trimming at V came to 1 base and at J to 3 bases, leaving 5 bases not matched to a gene. The CDR3 loop reads CSVEGLGTGGYEQYF. CDR3 nucleotides: TGCAGCGTTGAAGGTCTAGGGACAGGGGGCTACGAGCAGTACTTC.

Points on this clonotype: A much larger clone is a single base away; this may be a read error. This chain joins TRBV11-2 and TRBJ2-7, with 9 nucleotides matching TRBD2. The length of the CDR3 is 17 residues. Germline V gene lookup returns CDR1 SGHAT and CDR2 FQNNGV. The CDR3 loop reads CASSLVGEREVPYERYF. For the CDR3, the DNA is TGTGCCAGCAGCTTAGTTGGGGAGCGGGAGGTCCCCTACGAGCGGTACTTC.

V gene TRBV20-1 combines with J gene TRBJ2-7, with 13 bases aligning to TRBD2. The CDR3 is 14 amino acids. V was pared by 5 bases and J by 6 bases, with 7 bases of the junction left unmatched. Per germline, CDR1 DFQATT and CDR2 SNEGSKA (reference sequence). The DNA of the CDR3 is TGCAGTGCTCAGGGACTAGCGGGATTCAGCGAGCAGTACTTC. This codes for CSAQGLAGFSEQYF.

This clonotype was seen repeatedly, ten times or more. The V and J genes are TRBV28 and TRBJ2-1; 8 positions match TRBD2. From germline, CDR1 is MDHEN and CDR2 SYDVKM. J lost 0 bases, V lost 6 bases, and 4 bases had no gene match. The CDR3 spans 15 residues. The CDR3 DNA follows: TGTGCCAGCAGCCAAAGCGGGAGCTCCTACAATGAGCAGTTCTTC. It encodes CASSQSGSSYNEQFF. Full variable domain (rest looked up from reference TRBV28 and TRBJ2-1): DVKVTQSSRYLVKRTGEKVFLECVQDMDHENMFWYRQDPGLGLRLIYFSYDVKMKEKGDIPEGYSVSREKKERFSLILESASTNQTSMYLCASSQSGSSYNEQFFGPGTRLTVL.

This clonotype was seen ten or more times. The chain carries TRBV3-1 and TRBJ2-5; TRBD1 or TRBD2 may be the D gene (7 bases each). The CDR3 length is 14 residues. The V gene lost 2 bases and the J gene lost 14 bases, with 21 bases spanning the gap. The germline CDR1 and CDR2 sequences are LGHDT and YNNKEL (reference sequence). CDR3 amino acids: CASSQSGTVHLIYF. Here the CDR3 DNA reads TGTGCCAGCAGCCAAAGCGGGACAGTTCATTTGATCTACTTC.

At least ten counts were recorded for this clonotype. The chain has TRBV7-2 and TRBJ1-6; no clear D. Trimming left V 5 bases short and J 7 bases short, with 15 bases between. This CDR3 has 15 residues. The V gene's germline CDR1 is SGHTA and CDR2 FQGNSA. The CDR3 DNA reads as TGTGCCAGCAGCCCCGGTTCCCGGCACAATTCACCCCTCCACTTT. It codes for CASSPGSRHNSPLHF.

This clonotype was recorded at least ten times. The V call is TRBV12-5, the J call TRBJ1-4, with a possible D match to TRBD1 (6 bases). This CDR3 comprises 13 residues. V shed 8 bases and J shed 3 bases, with 10 bases lying between them. Germline CDR1 reads LGHNT; CDR2 reads FRNRAP. CDR3 nucleotides: TGTGCTAGTATCGGGACACCTAATGAAAAACTGTTTTTT. Translated: CASIGTPNEKLFF.

Note on this clonotype: This is likely an artifact of a read error, given a far larger clone one base away. This CDR3 reads CASKRLAGVTNEQFF. In DNA form, the CDR3 reads TGTGCCAGCAAGAGACTAGCGGGAGTGACCAATGAGCAGTTCTTC. The chain uses TRBV2 and TRBJ2-3; TRBD2 matches 12 bases. The J call may be incorrect, as the DNA end agrees better with TRBJ2-1. CDR1 is SNHLY, CDR2 FYNNEI, per germline. The CDR3 spans 15 residues.

Only a few counts were recorded for this clonotype. The genes are TRBV25-1 and TRBJ1-6; D perhaps matches TRBD1 (5 bases). The CDR3 runs to 13 residues. From germline, CDR1 is MGHDK and CDR2 SYGVNS. V gave up 4 bases and J gave up 9 bases, with 10 bases separating them. This CDR3 is CASSALGGSPLHF. The CDR3 region has the DNA TGTGCCAGCAGTGCACTCGGGGGTTCACCCCTCCACTTT.

This chain connects TRBV20-1 to TRBJ2-1; D possibly corresponds to TRBD2 (6 bases). Per the germline V gene, CDR1 is DFQATT and CDR2 is SNEGSKA (reference sequence). Trimming shortened V by 5 bases and J by 7 bases, and 9 bases separated the two germline ends. This CDR3 is 11 amino acids long. CDR3 in amino acids: CSALGGNEQFF. The CDR3 nucleotides are TGCAGTGCTCTCGGGGGAAATGAGCAGTTCTTC.

This chain connects TRBV7-2 to TRBJ2-2; 9 nucleotides line up with TRBD1. The V gene end was trimmed by 1 base and the J gene end by 3 bases; junction bases not matched to a gene: 12. Germline lookup yields CDR1 SGHTA and CDR2 FQGNSA. CDR3 length: 19 amino acids. CDR3 residues: CASSLGDRVKVAYTGELFF. The DNA of the CDR3 is TGTGCCAGCAGCTTAGGGGACAGGGTGAAGGTCGCTTACACCGGGGAGCTGTTTTTT. Together with reference TRBV7-2 and TRBJ2-2, the CDR3 gives the full variable domain: GAGVSQSPSNKVTEKGKDVELRCDPISGHTALYWYRQSLGQGLEFLIYFQGNSAPDKSGLPSDRFSAERTGGSVSTLTIQRTQQEDSAVYLCASSLGDRVKVAYTGELFFGEGSRLTVL.

The V and J genes are TRBV11-3 and TRBJ2-1; D may be TRBD1 or TRBD2 (5 bases each). Germline V lookup: CDR1 SGHNT, CDR2 YENEEA. V lost 4 bases to trimming and J lost 8 bases, with 21 bases between them. The CDR3 spans 16 residues. CDR3 residues: CASSSSQGARYDEQFF. DNA for the CDR3: TGTGCCAGCAGCTCCTCCCAGGGAGCGAGGTACGATGAGCAGTTCTTC.